This T cell receptor (beta chain) stems from a study of siplizumab effects on memory and regulatory T cells. The protocol was immunoSEQ multiplex PCR, while the TCRdb copy is restricted to in-frame clones and leaves out a portion. The data contain 80,000 to 130,000 clones, 90% to 95% of them seen just once; the ten biggest clones take up approximately 0.71%. The length of the CDR3 is 13 residues. V lost 5 bases to trimming and J lost 9 bases; unmatched junction nucleotides: 7. Germline V gene lookup returns CDR1 LNHDA and CDR2 SQIVND (reference sequence). This chain links TRBV19 with TRBJ2-1; TRBD1 matches at 7 bases. The specimen was Tregs sorted from blood. This receptor was identified in a human donor in good health. For the CDR3, the DNA is TGTGCCAGTAGTTCCAACAGGGACAGTGAGCAGTTCTTC. It encodes CASSSNRDSEQFF.